These 26 T cell receptor beta chains were all obtained from the same sample, sequenced in a study of T cells in women clearing cervical HPV infection. TCRdb keeps only in-frame clones here, not all; method: immunoSEQ multiplex PCR. The listing contains tens of thousands of clones. The sample was blood buffy coat. The origin of the receptors is a woman between 18 and 70 years old with a cervical HPV16 infection that either progressed to CIN3+ or cleared (not recorded which).

As concerns this clone: The read ends 3 residues before the CDR3 terminus; that terminus is restored from the germline J gene. V usage is TRBV12-3 or TRBV12-4 and J usage is TRBJ1-1; possibly TRBD1 for D (6 bases). The CDR3 consists of 13 residues. The ends were cut back, 6 bases at V and 1 base at J, with 9 bases in the middle. Partial CDR3 DNA: TGTGCCAGCAGATGGACAGAGAACACTGAA. Protein product: CASRWTENTE. Given in full, the CDR3 is CASRWTENTEAFF.

Remarks on this clone: The read ends 3 residues early relative to the CDR3; the germline J gene fills the gap. Other DNA sequences in the same sample also yield this CDR3. The rearrangement uses TRBV30 and TRBJ1-3, with 8 bases matching TRBD1. J gave up 1 base and V 3 bases, and 5 bases lay outside the gene matches. The germline V gene encodes CDR1 GTSNPN and CDR2 SVGIG (reference sequence). This CDR3 spans 15 amino acids. CDR3 bases read: TGTGCCTGGAGAAGAGACAGGGGATCTGGAAACACC. Translating gives CAWRRDRGSGNT. The CDR3 in full is CAWRRDRGSGNTIYF.

Concerning this clone itself: The sequence runs out 3 residues before the end of the CDR3; the remainder is reconstructed from the germline J gene. This rearrangement joins TRBV19 to TRBJ1-3; maybe TRBD1 (6 bases). The germline V gene has CDR1 LNHDA and CDR2 SQIVND (reference sequence). CDR3 length: 16 residues. Trimming took off 5 bases at V and 0 bases at J, with 14 bases between the two ends. The DNA read from the CDR3 is TGTGCCAGTAGTCCAACAGGGTACGGCTCTGGAAACACC. Encoded protein: CASSPTGYGSGNT. The full CDR3 reads CASSPTGYGSGNTIYF.

Remarks on this clone: From the germline J gene comes the end of the CDR3, since the read stops 3 residues before it. Other nucleotide sequences in the sample specify the same CDR3. V usage is TRBV13 and J usage is TRBJ1-3; D remains unclear. With 2 bases removed from V and 4 bases from J, the gap between germline ends came to 6 bases. CDR1 is PRHDT and CDR2 is FYEKMQ in the germline V gene (reference sequence). The length of the CDR3 is 13 residues. The DNA read from the CDR3 is TGTGCCAGCAGCTTATTAAGGGGAAACACC. Translation gives CASSLLRGNT. The whole CDR3 sequence is CASSLLRGNTIYF.

A word on this clone: From the germline J gene comes the end of the CDR3, since the read stops 3 residues before it. The V gene is TRBV20-1, the J gene TRBJ2-7, with D maybe TRBD2 (7 bases). CDR1 and CDR2 (germline): DFQATT, SNEGSKA (reference sequence). The CDR3 covers 15 residues. V lost 5 bases, J lost 0 bases, and 17 bases lay in between. The chain's CDR3 is CSAPQRGGNSYEQYF. Partial CDR3 DNA: TGCAGTGCTCCTCAGAGGGGGGGGAACTCCTACGAG.

Note on this clone: The read falls 3 residues short of the CDR3 end, and the missing part is taken from the germline J gene. The rearrangement links TRBV7-8 to TRBJ1-1; 7 bases are shared with TRBD1. This CDR3 has 15 amino acids. In germline, CDR1 is SGHVS, CDR2 FQNEAQ. The J segment lost 0 bases and the V segment lost 4 bases, leaving 5 bases of the junction unmatched. Here the CDR3 reads CASSSRTGVNTEAFF. The DNA read from the CDR3 is TGTGCCAGCAGCTCGCGGACAGGAGTGAACACTGAA.

The CDR3 protein is CASSPGTIYGYTF. Partial CDR3 DNA: TGTGCCAGCTCACCTGGGACAATCTATGGC. The rearrangement uses TRBV18 and TRBJ1-2, with D perhaps matching TRBD1 (6 bases). Sequencing ends 3 residues short of the CDR3 end; the germline J gene provides the rest. This CDR3 has 13 amino acids. Germline loops: CDR1 KGHSH, CDR2 LQKENI. Trimming left V 3 bases short and J 4 bases short, with 9 bases between.

As for this clone: The observed sequence ends 3 residues before the CDR3 terminus, with the missing tail filled in from the germline J gene. The V gene is TRBV5-6, the J gene TRBJ1-1, with TRBD1 matching 8 bases. In germline, CDR1 is SGHDT, CDR2 YYEEEE. After removal of 5 bases from V and 3 bases from J, the junction contained 9 bases not matched to a gene. The CDR3 consists of 15 residues. The CDR3 sequence: CASSYKQGGHTEAFF. Partial CDR3 DNA: TGTGCCAGCAGTTATAAACAGGGGGGGCACACTGAA. Full variable domain (rest looked up from reference TRBV5-6 and TRBJ1-1): DAGVTQSPTHLIKTRGQQVTLRCSPKSGHDTVSWYQQALGQGPQFIFQYYEEEERQRGNFPDRFSGHQFPNYSSELNVNALLLGDSALYLCASSYKQGGHTEAFFGQGTRLTVV.

For this clone: Read coverage stops 3 residues before the CDR3 terminus; the germline J gene supplies the remainder. V usage is TRBV2 and J usage is TRBJ2-3, with TRBD2 matching over 9 bases. There are 16 residues in the CDR3. The V segment lost 6 bases and the J segment 5 bases; nucleotides outside the gene matches: 12. CDR1 and CDR2 (germline): SNHLY, FYNNEI. Incomplete CDR3 DNA: TGTGCCAGCAGCAAGGAGGCTAGCGGGGATAAAGATACG. Protein sequence: CASSKEASGDKDT. The complete CDR3 reads CASSKEASGDKDTQYF. Based on the CDR3 plus reference TRBV2 and TRBJ2-3, the full variable domain is EPEVTQTPSHQVTQMGQEVILRCVPISNHLYFYWYRQILGQKVEFLVSFYNNEISEKSEIFDDQFSVERPDGSNFTLKIRSTKLEDSAMYFCASSKEASGDKDTQYFGPGTRLTVL.

As to this clone: The read stops 3 residues short of the end of the CDR3; the missing end is completed from the germline J gene. The rearrangement uses TRBV2 and TRBJ2-1; 13 positions match TRBD2. CDR1 and CDR2 (germline): SNHLY, FYNNEI. With 6 bases clipped from V and 2 bases from J, the junction kept 7 bases outside the gene matches. The CDR3 covers 17 residues. CDR3 sequence reads: CASRALGTSGAYNEQFF. Incomplete CDR3 DNA: TGTGCCAGCAGGGCTCTAGGGACTAGCGGGGCCTACAATGAG.

Worth noting for this clone: The sequenced fragment ends 3 residues before the CDR3 boundary, so the rest is inferred from the germline J gene. The V call is TRBV5-5, the J call TRBJ2-3; no firm D call. Trimming pared 5 bases from V and 1 base from J, leaving 5 bases between. The germline V gene has CDR1 SGHKS and CDR2 YYEKEE (reference sequence). The CDR3 length is 12 residues. The sequenced CDR3 bases are TGTGCCAGCAGATTCGGCACAGATACG. Translating gives CASRFGTDT. The entire CDR3 sequence reads CASRFGTDTQYF. Looking up the rest from reference TRBV5-5 and TRBJ2-3 gives the full variable domain: DAGVTQSPTHLIKTRGQQVTLRCSPISGHKSVSWYQQVLGQGPQFIFQYYEKEERGRGNFPDRFSARQFPNYSSELNVNALLLGDSALYLCASRFGTDTQYFGPGTRLTVL.

Remarks on this clone: The sequence runs out 3 residues before the end of the CDR3; the remainder is reconstructed from the germline J gene. The chain links TRBV29-1 to TRBJ1-2, with 9 bases matching TRBD1. This CDR3 spans 13 amino acids. Germline values: CDR1 SQVTM, CDR2 ANQGSEA. CDR3 bases read: TGCAGCGCCGGGGACAGGGCGGGGTACGGC. Amino acids: CSAGDRAGYG. The whole CDR3 sequence is CSAGDRAGYGYTF. Using reference TRBV29-1 and TRBJ1-2 for the parts outside the CDR3, the full variable domain is SAVISQKPSRDICQRGTSLTIQCQVDSQVTMMFWYRQQPGQSLTLIATANQGSEATYESGFVIDKFPISRPNLTFSTLTVSNMSPEDSSIYLCSAGDRAGYGYTFGSGTRLTVV.

To note about this clone: The CDR3 extends 3 residues past the end of the read, so its final part is completed from the germline J gene. J is TRBJ2-1 and V is TRBV5-1; 8 bases match TRBD2. CDR3 length: 16 residues. Germline-derived CDR1 and CDR2 are SGHRS and YFSETQ. J lost 9 bases, V lost 0 bases, and 11 bases had no gene match. Incomplete CDR3 DNA: TGCGCCAGCAGCTTGGGGGGGCAGCGGGGGTTCGGTGAG. It translates to CASSLGGQRGFGE. Given in full, the CDR3 is CASSLGGQRGFGEQFF.

About this clone itself: Read sequence stops 3 residues before the CDR3 end, and the germline J gene provides the missing end. The chain links TRBV20-1 to TRBJ2-3, with TRBD2 matching over 16 bases. This CDR3 contains 17 residues. Germline V gene data show CDR1 as DFQATT and CDR2 as SNEGSKA (reference sequence). V trimming: 7 bases; J trimming: 7 bases; junction bases outside the gene matches: 14. The CDR3 DNA, read in part, is TGCAGTGGTACCGGGACTAGCGGGAGGGTGGTACAGAATACG. Protein product: CSGTGTSGRVVQNT. The whole CDR3 sequence reads CSGTGTSGRVVQNTQYF.

Concerning this clone itself: The read ends 3 residues shy of where the CDR3 ends; the end is completed using the germline J gene. The chain is built from TRBV5-4 and TRBJ1-2; 8 bases are a match to TRBD1. The junction had 5 bases not matched to a gene; V was cut back by 4 bases and J by 3 bases. CDR3 length: 14 amino acids. Per germline, CDR1 SGHNT and CDR2 YYREEE (reference sequence). The DNA read from the CDR3 is TGTGCCAGCAGCCTACAGGGGGTCTACTATGGC. Its translation is CASSLQGVYYG. The whole CDR3 region reads CASSLQGVYYGYTF. The whole variable domain, remainder taken from reference TRBV5-4 and TRBJ1-2, is ETGVTQSPTHLIKTRGQQVTLRCSSQSGHNTVSWYQQALGQGPQFIFQYYREEENGRGNFPPRFSGLQFPNYSSELNVNALELDDSALYLCASSLQGVYYGYTFGSGTRLTVV.

With regard to this clone: The read falls 3 residues short of the CDR3 end, and the missing part is taken from the germline J gene. The chain combines TRBV19 with TRBJ2-3, with D perhaps matching TRBD2 (6 bases). Germline CDR1 reads LNHDA; CDR2 reads SQIVND (reference sequence). The V end lost 10 bases, the J end lost 1 base, and 12 bases lay between the germline ends. The CDR3 contains 13 residues. CDR3 DNA, as far as it was read: TGTGCCACCCGGAGGGCCGGCACAGATACG. Encoded protein: CATRRAGTDT. From start to end, the CDR3 is CATRRAGTDTQYF.

The CDR3 is CASSEVWTGYQETQYF. CDR3 DNA, as far as it was read: TGTGCCAGCAGTGAAGTATGGACAGGGTACCAAGAGACC. The V gene is TRBV2, the J gene TRBJ2-5, with TRBD1 identical over 8 bases. The read ends 3 residues early relative to the CDR3; the germline J gene fills the gap. The V and J ends lost 1 base and 0 bases, in that order; junction bases with no gene match: 4. The germline CDR1 and CDR2 sequences are SNHLY and FYNNEI. The CDR3 loop spans 16 amino acids.

To note about this clone: Coverage ceases 3 residues before the CDR3 finishes, and the germline J gene fills in the end. This sequence joins TRBV7-2 and TRBJ1-4; D may be TRBD1 (5 bases). CDR1 is SGHTA, CDR2 FQGNSA, per germline. V lost 2 bases and J 3 bases, leaving 10 bases between the germline ends. This CDR3 has 15 residues. The CDR3: CASSLQGSSNEKLFF. CDR3 DNA, as far as it was read: TGTGCCAGCAGCTTACAGGGCAGCTCTAATGAAAAA.

Comment on this clone: The read ends 3 residues early relative to the CDR3; the germline J gene fills the gap. V and J are TRBV20-1 and TRBJ2-2; the D is unclear. The V end lost 6 bases, the J end lost 4 bases, and 18 bases lay between the germline ends. This CDR3 has 15 amino acids. Looked up from germline, CDR1 is DFQATT and CDR2 is SNEGSKA (reference sequence). CDR3 DNA, as far as it was read: TGCAGTGCGCGCAGAGCTAGGTCCCGCACCGGGGAG. This gives the protein CSARRARSRTGE. The complete CDR3 reads CSARRARSRTGELFF.

Concerning this clone itself: The read is 3 residues too short to cover the CDR3 end, so that end is filled in from the germline J gene. The chain uses TRBV20-1 and TRBJ2-1; a possible D gene is TRBD1 (5 bases). This CDR3 has 12 residues. Deletions cut 2 bases from V and 4 bases from J, with 6 bases between. Germline CDR1 and CDR2: DFQATT and SNEGSKA (reference sequence). The sequenced part of the CDR3 DNA is TGCAGTGCTAGAAGGGGTTACAATGAG. Residues: CSARRGYNE. In full, the CDR3 reads CSARRGYNEQFF.

Remarks on this clone: The CDR3 goes on 3 residues after the read ends, and that part is filled in from the germline J gene. The rearrangement joins TRBV28 to TRBJ2-7; D is perhaps TRBD2 (5 bases). Per germline, CDR1 MDHEN and CDR2 SYDVKM. There are 14 residues in the CDR3. V was shortened by 4 bases and J by 3 bases, with 13 bases between the two germline ends. CDR3 in amino acids: CASSSGSTRYEQYF. The sequenced CDR3 bases are TGTGCCAGCAGTTCGGGGTCAACTCGCTACGAG.

A word on this clone: At one end, the junction sequence differs from germline, possibly due to a read error. The CDR3: CGSRSGLSYNEQFF. The sequenced part of the CDR3 DNA is TGTGGCAGTAGATCCGGTCTATCCTACAATGAG. The J gene is TRBJ2-1, the V gene TRBV19; D unclear. Coverage ceases 3 residues before the CDR3 finishes, and the germline J gene fills in the end. This CDR3 is 14 amino acids long. CDR1 LNHDA and CDR2 SQIVND come from the germline V gene (reference sequence).

Turning to this clone: The read is 3 residues too short to cover the CDR3 end, so that end is filled in from the germline J gene. The V gene is TRBV11-2, the J gene TRBJ1-2; D is perhaps TRBD1 (6 bases). The CDR3 is 15 amino acids. Germline CDR1 and CDR2: SGHAT and FQNNGV. V was cut by 0 bases and J by 4 bases, with 12 bases left in between. CDR3 bases read: TGTGCCAGCAGCTTAGACCAGGGGCATGGCTATGGC. This encodes CASSLDQGHGYG. The whole CDR3 sequence reads CASSLDQGHGYGYTF.

Regarding this clone: Read sequence stops 3 residues before the CDR3 end, and the germline J gene provides the missing end. V and J are TRBV18 and TRBJ1-2; a weak D match, TRBD1 (5 bases). The length of the CDR3 is 15 residues. Germline V gives CDR1 KGHSH, CDR2 LQKENI. CDR3 DNA (partial): TGTGCCAGCTCACCACCGGGTCAGGGTTCAGATACC. Translating gives CASSPPGQGSDT. The complete CDR3 reads CASSPPGQGSDTYTF. Based on the CDR3 plus reference TRBV18 and TRBJ1-2, the full variable domain is NAGVMQNPRHLVRRRGQEARLRCSPMKGHSHVYWYRQLPEEGLKFMVYLQKENIIDESGMPKERFSAEFPKEGPSILRIQQVVRGDSAAYFCASSPPGQGSDTYTFGSGTRLTVV.

About this clone itself: The CDR3 extends 3 residues past the end of the read, so its final part is completed from the germline J gene. This chain uses TRBV18 with TRBJ1-2, with 9 nucleotides matching TRBD1. V lost 1 base, J lost 0 bases, and 6 bases stayed unmatched. Germline CDR1 and CDR2: KGHSH and LQKENI. This CDR3 region has 17 residues. The covered CDR3 bases are TGTGCCAGCTCACCACGAGACAGGGGGTCAGCTAACTATGGC. Translated, it gives CASSPRDRGSANYG. The whole CDR3 protein is CASSPRDRGSANYGYTF.

Comment on this clone: Read coverage stops 3 residues before the CDR3 terminus; the germline J gene supplies the remainder. The chain couples TRBV11-3 to TRBJ2-5, with TRBD1 as a possible D gene (6 bases). Deletions cut 0 bases from V and 2 bases from J, with 7 bases between. CDR1 is SGHNT, CDR2 YENEEA, per germline. The CDR3 totals 14 residues. CDR3 bases read: TGTGCCAGCAGCTTAGAAAGGGGGCAAGAGACC. Translation: CASSLERGQET. The full CDR3 is CASSLERGQETQYF.